This is a list of T cell receptor beta chains from one sample in a study of patients and donors after allogeneic stem cell transplantation. One entry per CDR3 protein, called by TCRdb with MiXCR from the RT-PCR reads. Of over 400,000 distinct CDR3 sequences in the sample, approximately 16% were seen once. Material: blood, either unsorted or a sorted T cell fraction (not recorded which). The origin of the receptors is a human donor who was either an allogeneic HSCT recipient or a stem cell or donor lymphocyte infusion donor (not recorded which). It is not recorded whose cells these are; they may come from a transplant donor. The CDR3 runs from the conserved cysteine through the conserved F or W. The order of the fields is J gene, V gene, CDR3 protein.

TRBJ1-2 TRBV10-3 CAVSSPIHYGYTF
TRBJ1-2 TRBV20-1 CSARVFSAEKGYTF
TRBJ2-2 TRBV20-1 CSARSTSGSNTGELFF
TRBJ1-6 TRBV7-9 CASSRKQGYNSPLHF
TRBJ2-7 TRBV12-3/TRBV12-4 CASSEGLREQYF
TRBJ2-1 TRBV7-9 CASSPGTSGNSYNEQFF
TRBJ2-5 TRBV20-1 CSAPRPNKNQETQYF
TRBJ2-1 TRBV28 CASSRSEQFF
TRBJ1-3 TRBV11-2 CASSLDPRGGNTIYF
TRBJ2-3 TRBV10-3 CAISQRGGLSLTDTQYF